This note documents a single TCR beta chain sequence. The data were taken from a study of blood T cell repertoires in COVID-19. Study at large: Researchers got acute and convalescent COVID-19 samples from the United States, Italy and Spain. PBMCs, B-cell-depleted T cells, or T cells were the source of the cDNA or gDNA that made up the material.

Original handling: Amplifying reference gene primers gave estimates of nucleated cell counts. Repertoires were generated with immunoSEQ multiplex PCR, while TCRdb's copy carries only in-frame clones and drops some. For V, J and clone size, that table is used; D and trimming come from the DNA. The sample yields 200,000 to 250,000 clones, approximately 80% seen once. Sequenced: PBMCs or T cells enriched from blood (not recorded which). This sequence originates from a man in his sixties who had recovered from COVID-19.

The CDR3 here is CASSHPDRLSYGYTF. DNA of the CDR3: TGTGCCAGCAGCCATCCCGACAGGCTGTCCTATGGCTACACCTTC. V usage is TRBV7-9 and J usage is TRBJ1-2; weak D call: TRBD1 (6 bases). The CDR3 sequence is 15 residues long. The germline V gene encodes CDR1 SEHNR and CDR2 FQNEAQ (reference sequence). V lost 5 bases to trimming and J lost 4 bases, with 17 bases between them. Supplemented by reference TRBV7-9 and TRBJ1-2, the full variable domain reads DTGVSQNPRHKITKRGQNVTFRCDPISEHNRLYWYRQTLGQGPEFLTYFQNEAQLEKSRLLSDRFSAERPKGSFSTLEIQRTEQGDSAMYLCASSHPDRLSYGYTFGSGTRLTVV.